This is a list of T cell receptor beta chains from one sample in a study of neurological immune-mediated disorders. From the 5' RACE reads, TCRdb called clonotypes with MiXCR, one entry per CDR3 protein. The sample holds 60,000 to 85,000 distinct CDR3 sequences, around 5.2% seen once. The specimen sequenced was PBMCs. Receptors were obtained from a man between 18 and 29 years old with multiple sclerosis. CDR3s include the opening cysteine and the closing phenylalanine or tryptophan. D genes are given only for firm matches. For some rows the clone size is stated as once, few or many, or as a class when expanded; others skip it.

clone size: many; V gene: TRBV5-1; D gene: TRBD2; J gene: TRBJ2-7; CDR3 DNA: TGCGCCAGCAGCTGGAAGACTAGCGCGCCCTCCTACGAGCAGTACTTC; CDR3 protein: CASSWKTSAPSYEQYF
clone size: many; V gene: TRBV20-1; D gene: TRBD2; J gene: TRBJ2-5; CDR3 DNA: TGCAGTGCTAGACCGACTAGCGGGAGACGGCGGGAGACCCAGTACTTC; CDR3 protein: CSARPTSGRRRETQYF
clone size: many; V gene: TRBV9; D gene: -; J gene: TRBJ2-2; CDR3 DNA: TGTGCCAGCAGCGTCTACGGGTCTGGGAACACCGGGGAGCTGTTTTTT; CDR3 protein: CASSVYGSGNTGELFF
clone size: many; V gene: TRBV5-1; D gene: -; J gene: TRBJ2-5; CDR3 DNA: TGCGCCAGCAGCTTGGGAGTTGTCAGAGAGACCCAGTACTTC; CDR3 protein: CASSLGVVRETQYF
clone size: many; V gene: TRBV7-2; D gene: TRBD1; J gene: TRBJ2-7; CDR3 DNA: TGTGCCAGCAGCCATGGGACAGCCTACGAGCAGTACTTC; CDR3 protein: CASSHGTAYEQYF
clone size: many; V gene: TRBV5-5; D gene: TRBD2; J gene: TRBJ2-7; CDR3 DNA: TGTGCCAGCAGCTTACTAGCGGGGATGGGAGAGCAGTACTTC; CDR3 protein: CASSLLAGMGEQYF
clone size: many; V gene: TRBV20-1; D gene: TRBD2; J gene: TRBJ2-3; CDR3 DNA: TGCAGTGCAATCGAAGCGGGGCCTTTCACAGATACGCAGTATTTT; CDR3 protein: CSAIEAGPFTDTQYF
clone size: many; V gene: TRBV7-2; D gene: TRBD1; J gene: TRBJ2-1; CDR3 DNA: TGTGCCAGCAGCACTACGGGACAGGCCCCCAATGAGCAGTTCTTC; CDR3 protein: CASSTTGQAPNEQFF
clone size: many; V gene: TRBV28; D gene: -; J gene: TRBJ2-7; CDR3 DNA: TGTGCGGGGGGGGCCGCCTACGAGCAGTACTTC; CDR3 protein: CAGGAAYEQYF
clone size: many; V gene: TRBV20-1; D gene: -; J gene: TRBJ2-3; CDR3 DNA: TGCAGTGCATGCCCCCTCGGGTGGCCCACGCAGTATTTT; CDR3 protein: CSACPLGWPTQYF
clone size: many; V gene: TRBV29-1; D gene: TRBD1; J gene: TRBJ2-7; CDR3 DNA: TGCAGCGTTGGTTCGGACAGGGCATACGAGCAGTACTTC; CDR3 protein: CSVGSDRAYEQYF
clone size: many; V gene: TRBV7-9; D gene: -; J gene: TRBJ2-1; CDR3 DNA: TGTGCCAGCAGCTTAGAACTGTCGCGGAACAATGAGCAGTTCTTC; CDR3 protein: CASSLELSRNNEQFF
clone size: many; V gene: TRBV20-1; D gene: TRBD1; J gene: TRBJ1-1; CDR3 DNA: TGCAGTGCGATCGACCAGGGGGTTTTTCGCACTGAAGCTTTCTTT; CDR3 protein: CSAIDQGVFRTEAFF
clone size: many; V gene: TRBV10-3; D gene: TRBD1; J gene: TRBJ2-7; CDR3 DNA: TGTGCCATCAGTGGGACAGGGGGTGACGGCGAGCAGTACTTC; CDR3 protein: CAISGTGGDGEQYF
clone size: many; V gene: TRBV4-2; D gene: -; J gene: TRBJ2-3; CDR3 DNA: TGTGCCAGCAGCCATCGAGTTACAGATACGCAGTATTTT; CDR3 protein: CASSHRVTDTQYF
clone size: many; V gene: TRBV28; D gene: TRBD2; J gene: TRBJ2-5; CDR3 DNA: TGTGCCAGCAGCCTAAGCTCTAGCGGGAGCGGTGAGACCCAGTACTTC; CDR3 protein: CASSLSSSGSGETQYF
clone size: many; V gene: TRBV11-2; D gene: -; J gene: TRBJ1-1; CDR3 DNA: TGTGCCAGCAGCTTAGCCGCCGGGACACCGAACACTGAAGCTTTCTTT; CDR3 protein: CASSLAAGTPNTEAFF
clone size: many; V gene: TRBV5-1; D gene: TRBD2; J gene: TRBJ2-1; CDR3 DNA: TGCGCCAGCAGCTTGGGAGCAGCGGGACTGAACCAGCAGTTCTTC; CDR3 protein: CASSLGAAGLNQQFF
clone size: many; V gene: TRBV15; D gene: -; J gene: TRBJ2-3; CDR3 DNA: TGTGCCACCAGCAGAGTCCCGGGGGCTACGGATACGCAGTATTTT; CDR3 protein: CATSRVPGATDTQYF
clone size: many; V gene: TRBV21-1; D gene: -; J gene: TRBJ2-7; CDR3 DNA: TGTGCCACCCGGTCCGTCGTGACCTTAGCCGTACCCCCCTACGAGCAGTACTTC; CDR3 protein: CATRSVVTLAVPPYEQYF
clone size: many; V gene: TRBV5-1; D gene: -; J gene: TRBJ2-5; CDR3 DNA: TGCGCCAGCAGCCCTGCGGTGGGGGGCAGAGAGACCCAGTACTTC; CDR3 protein: CASSPAVGGRETQYF
clone size: -; V gene: TRBV5-1; D gene: -; J gene: TRBJ2-1; CDR3 DNA: TGCGCCAGCAGCTTGGACGGCGGGGTTAATGAGCAGTTCTTC; CDR3 protein: CASSLDGGVNEQFF
clone size: many; V gene: TRBV10-3; D gene: -; J gene: TRBJ1-2; CDR3 DNA: TGTGCCATCACCCAACAGACAGCTAACTATGGCTACACCTTC; CDR3 protein: CAITQQTANYGYTF
clone size: many; V gene: TRBV5-1; D gene: -; J gene: TRBJ2-7; CDR3 DNA: TGCGCCAGCAGCTTGGATGGGACTCCATACGAGCAGTACTTC; CDR3 protein: CASSLDGTPYEQYF
clone size: many; V gene: TRBV6-2/TRBV6-3; D gene: TRBD1; J gene: TRBJ1-2; CDR3 DNA: TGTGCCAGCACCGTTTACAGGGGATCGGGCTACACCTTC; CDR3 protein: CASTVYRGSGYTF
clone size: many; V gene: TRBV9; D gene: -; J gene: TRBJ1-1; CDR3 DNA: TGTGCCAGCAGCGTAGATGGGGGGGGGCGTAACACTGAAGCTTTCTTT; CDR3 protein: CASSVDGGGRNTEAFF
clone size: many; V gene: TRBV20-1; D gene: TRBD1; J gene: TRBJ1-1; CDR3 DNA: TGCAGTGCTCCCCAACACGGGACAGGGCTAATTAAAGCTTTCTTT; CDR3 protein: CSAPQHGTGLIKAFF
clone size: many; V gene: TRBV11-2; D gene: -; J gene: TRBJ2-7; CDR3 DNA: TGTGCCAGCAGCTTAGCGGCGGGGAGCTCCTACGAGCAGTACTTC; CDR3 protein: CASSLAAGSSYEQYF
clone size: many; V gene: TRBV20-1; D gene: TRBD1; J gene: TRBJ1-5; CDR3 DNA: TGCAGTGCTAGCGTTGGAGGACAGGGGGTTCAGCCCCAGCATTTT; CDR3 protein: CSASVGGQGVQPQHF
clone size: many; V gene: TRBV5-1; D gene: TRBD1; J gene: TRBJ1-1; CDR3 DNA: TGCGCCAGCAGCTTTCACAGGGGCGGCGGTGAAGCTTTCTTT; CDR3 protein: CASSFHRGGGEAFF
clone size: many; V gene: TRBV6-1; D gene: -; J gene: TRBJ1-3; CDR3 DNA: TGTGCCAGCAGAAAGGCTGTCGGAAACACCATATATTTT; CDR3 protein: CASRKAVGNTIYF